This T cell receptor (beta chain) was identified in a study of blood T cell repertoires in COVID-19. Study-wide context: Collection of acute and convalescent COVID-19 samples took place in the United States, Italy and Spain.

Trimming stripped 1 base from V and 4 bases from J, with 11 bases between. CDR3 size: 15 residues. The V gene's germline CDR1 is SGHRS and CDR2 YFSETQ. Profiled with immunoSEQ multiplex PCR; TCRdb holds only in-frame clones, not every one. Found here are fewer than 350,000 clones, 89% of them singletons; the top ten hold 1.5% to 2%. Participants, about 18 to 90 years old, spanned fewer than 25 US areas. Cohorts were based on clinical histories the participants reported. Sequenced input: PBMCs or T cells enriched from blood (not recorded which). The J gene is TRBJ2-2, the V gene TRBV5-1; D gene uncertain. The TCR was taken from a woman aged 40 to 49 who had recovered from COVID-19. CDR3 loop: CASSLKPSGTGELFF. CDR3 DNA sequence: TGCGCCAGCAGCTTGAAGCCTTCCGGCACCGGGGAGCTGTTTTTT. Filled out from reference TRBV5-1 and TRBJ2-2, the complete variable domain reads KAGVTQTPRYLIKTRGQQVTLSCSPISGHRSVSWYQQTPGQGLQFLFEYFSETQRNKGNFPGRFSGRQFSNSRSEMNVSTLELGDSALYLCASSLKPSGTGELFFGEGSRLTVL.